This T cell receptor (beta chain) stems from a study of blood T cell repertoires in COVID-19. The wider study: Spain, Italy and the United States supplied samples that represented acute and convalescent COVID-19.

Only in-frame clones appear in the TCRdb table, and some are missing; sequencing was by immunoSEQ multiplex PCR. The sample carries about 220,000 clones, more than 85% recorded once. From germline, CDR1 is LNHDA and CDR2 SQIVND (reference sequence). With 7 bases clipped from V and 10 bases from J, the junction kept 27 bases outside the gene matches. This CDR3 is built from 20 residues. This clonotype originated in a man aged 35-49 years with active or convalescent COVID-19. The genes are TRBV19 and TRBJ1-6, with 8 bases fitting TRBD1. The sequenced sample consisted of peripheral blood. The CDR3 protein is CASTERVWGPSDRGESPLHF. For the CDR3, the DNA is TGTGCCAGTACAGAGCGAGTATGGGGACCCTCCGACAGGGGCGAATCACCCCTCCACTTT.